The T cell receptor (beta chain) described here comes from a study of blood T cell repertoires in COVID-19. Study in general: Specimens from acute and convalescent COVID-19 originated in the United States, Italy and Spain. T cells, B-cell-depleted T cells, or PBMCs provided the cDNA or gDNA that served as material.

Cohort placement rested on clinical history that participants reported themselves. Sequenced by immunoSEQ multiplex PCR; TCRdb stores in-frame clones only, minus some. The data show about 170,000 clones, around 80% seen once. The CDR3 consists of 13 residues. V lost 6 bases and J 7 bases, leaving 10 bases between the germline ends. From germline, CDR1 is MDHEN and CDR2 SYDVKM. The sequenced sample was PBMCs or T cells enriched from blood (not recorded which). The source is a woman aged 45-65 years in a cohort exposed to, infected with or recovered from COVID-19 (not recorded which). The chain carries TRBV28 and TRBJ1-6; D is ambiguous. The CDR3 is CASRRAGNSPLHF. The CDR3, as DNA: TGTGCCAGCAGGAGGGCGGGGAATTCACCCCTCCACTTT.